This TCR beta chain was profiled in a study of shared T cell receptors in the human thymus. The V gene's germline CDR1 is LNHDA and CDR2 SQIVND (reference sequence). This CDR3 has 14 amino acids. Deletions cut 1 base from V and 0 bases from J, with 7 bases between. The table came from immunoSEQ multiplex PCR; TCRdb's copy has only in-frame clones and leaves some out. Among approximately 490,000 clones listed, 75% to 85% were seen once. This clone was seen just once. The same specimen was also included in a second study, on human thymus T cells. Per that study: Donation came from healthy Finnish infants having corrective surgery for congenital heart defects. Resections that were taken during corrective heart surgery supplied the thymus tissue. Both thymic and peripheral blood repertoires showed apparently biased V and J usage. Related studies noted strongly shared thymic repertoires across unrelated people.

The receptor comes from a boy under two years old with a congenital heart defect. The rearrangement joins TRBV19 to TRBJ2-7; D unresolved. The specimen sequenced was thymocytes. CDR3: CASSIGGNSYEQYF. The CDR3 DNA sequence: TGTGCCAGTAGTATAGGTGGCAACTCCTACGAGCAGTACTTC.